This entry lists 29 T cell receptor beta chains sequenced from one sample in a study of somatic mutations in cytotoxic T cells in rheumatoid arthritis. Assay: immunoSEQ multiplex PCR; the TCRdb copy retains only in-frame clones and omits some. Among 20,000 to 25,000 clones listed, 78% were seen once. Input material: CD8+ T cells sorted from blood. All receptors derive from an adult with rheumatoid arthritis.

This rearrangement joins TRBV6-5 to TRBJ2-7; D tentatively reads TRBD1 or TRBD2 (5 bases each). V lost 5 bases to trimming and J lost 7 bases, with 9 bases between them. This CDR3 comprises 11 residues. The germline V gene has CDR1 MNHEY and CDR2 SVGAGI. The CDR3 nucleotides are TGTGCCAGCAGTCTCGGGGCAGAGCAGTACTTC. This codes for CASSLGAEQYF.

The V and J genes are TRBV15 and TRBJ2-1, with D possibly being TRBD2 (7 bases). The V gene lost 0 bases and the J gene lost 7 bases, with 13 bases spanning the gap. Germline V gene data show CDR1 as LNHNV and CDR2 as YYDKDF (reference sequence). The CDR3 extends over 15 amino acids. The CDR3 loop reads CATSRERGGLNEQFF. The CDR3 region has the DNA TGTGCCACCAGCAGAGAGAGGGGGGGCTTAAATGAGCAGTTCTTC. Looking up the rest from reference TRBV15 and TRBJ2-1 gives the full variable domain: DAMVIQNPRYQVTQFGKPVTLSCSQTLNHNVMYWYQQKSSQAPKLLFHYYDKDFNNEADTPDNFQSRRPNTSFCFLDIRSPGLGDTAMYLCATSRERGGLNEQFFGPGTRLTVL.

CDR3: CASSFDRDTEAFF. The CDR3 DNA reads TGTGCCAGCAGCTTCGACAGGGACACTGAAGCTTTCTTT. The J gene is TRBJ1-1, the V gene TRBV13, with 7 bases aligning to TRBD1. Per germline, CDR1 PRHDT and CDR2 FYEKMQ (reference sequence). Trimming took 3 bases from V and 3 from J; bases not matched to a gene: 1. The CDR3 spans 13 residues.

The chain has TRBV25-1 and TRBJ2-1, with TRBD2 matching 10 bases. V dropped 7 bases and J dropped 6; count of bases not matched to a gene: 3. This CDR3 region has 13 residues. CDR1 MGHDK and CDR2 SYGVNS come from the germline V gene. CDR3 sequence (DNA): TGTGCCAGCACCAAGCGGGAGGGCAATGAGCAGTTCTTC. Amino acids: CASTKREGNEQFF. The full variable domain, rest sourced from reference TRBV25-1 and TRBJ2-1, is EADIYQTPRYLVIGTGKKITLECSQTMGHDKMYWYQQDPGMELHLIHYSYGVNSTEKGDLSSESTVSRIRTEHFPLTLESARPSHTSQYLCASTKREGNEQFFGPGTRLTVL.

The gene calls are TRBV15 and TRBJ2-3; D could derive from TRBD1 or TRBD2 (5 bases each). The V gene lost 5 bases and the J gene lost 8 bases, with 23 bases spanning the gap. CDR3 size: 16 residues. The germline V gene has CDR1 LNHNV and CDR2 YYDKDF (reference sequence). The CDR3 nucleotides read TGTGCCACCAGCCGGGGCCGGGTCACAACGCTTAGTACGCAGTATTTT. This codes for CATSRGRVTTLSTQYF.

The chain is built from TRBV27 and TRBJ1-5; D might be TRBD1 (6 bases). The ends were cut back, 6 bases at V and 2 bases at J, with 11 bases in the middle. Germline V lookup: CDR1 MNHEY, CDR2 SMNVEV (reference sequence). The CDR3 loop spans 14 amino acids. The CDR3 here is CASRLDSGNQPQHF. DNA for the CDR3: TGTGCCAGCAGGCTGGACAGTGGCAATCAGCCCCAGCATTTT.

V and J are TRBV5-4 and TRBJ2-3; D gene uncertain. The V end was cut by 7 bases, the J end by 0 bases, with 15 bases between. CDR1 SGHNT and CDR2 YYREEE come from the germline V gene (reference sequence). This CDR3 comprises 15 residues. CDR3 region: CASSAGSASTDTQYF. CDR3 bases: TGTGCCAGCTCCGCTGGGTCGGCTAGCACAGATACGCAGTATTTT.

The chain uses TRBV4-1 and TRBJ2-5; 7 bases line up with TRBD1. The CDR3 has 16 amino acids. V lost 3 bases to trimming and J lost 0 bases; unmatched junction nucleotides: 7. The germline V gene has CDR1 MGHRA and CDR2 YSYEKL. Here the CDR3 reads CASSHGSGGNQETQYF. CDR3 in DNA: TGCGCCAGCAGCCATGGGTCAGGGGGTAACCAAGAGACCCAGTACTTC.

The gene calls are TRBV6-5 and TRBJ2-5; D perhaps matches TRBD2 (6 bases). V gave up 0 bases and J gave up 3 bases, with 8 bases separating them. This CDR3 is 14 amino acids long. The germline gives CDR1 MNHEY, CDR2 SVGAGI. The CDR3, as DNA: TGTGCCAGCAGTTACTCGATAGCGGAAGAGACCCAGTACTTC. It is translated as CASSYSIAEETQYF.

The chain carries TRBV30 and TRBJ2-1; 7 positions match TRBD2. V lost 0 bases, J lost 9 bases, and 11 bases stayed unmatched. This CDR3 region has 15 residues. CDR1 is GTSNPN, CDR2 SVGIG, per germline (reference sequence). The CDR3 region is CAWSVSLAAGGEQFF. The CDR3 bases are TGTGCCTGGAGTGTCTCCCTAGCGGCCGGGGGTGAGCAGTTCTTC.

This chain links TRBV6-4 with TRBJ1-2; 7 bases are shared with TRBD1. The CDR3 contains 18 residues. Germline V gene sequence: CDR1 MRHNA, CDR2 SNTAGT. V lost 3 bases to trimming and J lost 2 bases; unmatched junction nucleotides: 15. CDR3 DNA: TGTGCCAGCAGTGAACCAGCGGGACAGAAGAAAGGAAACTATGGCTACACCTTC. Amino acid sequence: CASSEPAGQKKGNYGYTF.

The V and J genes are TRBV5-1 and TRBJ2-1; TRBD1 matches at 10 bases. This CDR3 comprises 16 residues. CDR1 and CDR2 from the germline V gene are SGHRS and YFSETQ. After removal of 0 bases from V and 5 bases from J, the junction contained 5 bases not matched to a gene. CDR3 sequence: CASSLADRGPHNEQFF. The CDR3 DNA reads as TGCGCCAGCAGCTTGGCCGACAGGGGGCCCCACAATGAGCAGTTCTTC.

The J gene is TRBJ2-1, the V gene TRBV4-1; D possibly corresponds to TRBD2 (6 bases). Germline values: CDR1 MGHRA, CDR2 YSYEKL. The CDR3 spans 14 residues. V gave up 1 base and J gave up 5 bases, with 9 bases separating them. CDR3 in amino acids: CASSQVRGNNEQFF. The CDR3 DNA sequence: TGCGCCAGCAGCCAAGTACGGGGGAACAATGAGCAGTTCTTC.

This clone has only a few counts. The V call is TRBV15, the J call TRBJ2-3; TRBD1 matches at 9 bases. The V gene end was trimmed by 3 bases and the J gene end by 2 bases; junction bases not matched to a gene: 9. The CDR3 totals 17 residues. CDR1 LNHNV and CDR2 YYDKDF come from the germline V gene (reference sequence). The CDR3 region has the DNA TGTGCCACCAGCAGGGGGGACAGGGAGGGCCCCACAGATACGCAGTATTTT. Encoded protein: CATSRGDREGPTDTQYF.

This rearrangement joins TRBV6-1 to TRBJ2-1; 13 bases agree with TRBD2. Germline lookup yields CDR1 MNHNS and CDR2 SASEGT. The CDR3 covers 15 residues. V shed 4 bases and J 6 bases; nucleotides not matched to a gene: 3. In DNA, the CDR3 is TGTGCCAGCAGTGCCGGACTAGCGGGAGCCAATGAGCAGTTCTTC. This sequence encodes CASSAGLAGANEQFF.

This chain uses TRBV5-8 with TRBJ2-7; 8 nucleotides align to TRBD1. Germline-derived CDR1 and CDR2 are SGHTS and YDEGEE. Losses at the gene ends were 4 bases for V and 2 bases for J; bases not matched to a gene: 8. There are 15 residues in the CDR3. CDR3 nucleotide sequence: TGTGCCAGCAGCGCCAGACAGGGGATGCCCTACGAGCAGTACTTC. Encoded protein: CASSARQGMPYEQYF.

The chain is built from TRBV5-1 and TRBJ1-2, with 7 bases fitting TRBD1. The trim removed 2 bases at V and 4 bases at J, leaving 5 bases unmatched. Germline V gene lookup returns CDR1 SGHRS and CDR2 YFSETQ. There are 14 residues in the CDR3. The CDR3 sequence: CASSFYGQAYGYTF. For the CDR3, the DNA is TGCGCCAGCAGCTTTTACGGACAGGCCTATGGCTACACCTTC. The variable domain in full, with the rest retrieved from reference TRBV5-1 and TRBJ1-2, is KAGVTQTPRYLIKTRGQQVTLSCSPISGHRSVSWYQQTPGQGLQFLFEYFSETQRNKGNFPGRFSGRQFSNSRSEMNVSTLELGDSALYLCASSFYGQAYGYTFGSGTRLTVV.

The CDR3 sequence: CASSLTGSNTEAFF. The CDR3 DNA reads TGCGCCAGCAGCTTGACAGGGAGCAACACTGAAGCTTTCTTT. The V and J genes are TRBV5-1 and TRBJ1-1; TRBD1 is a possible D gene (6 bases). CDR1 SGHRS and CDR2 YFSETQ come from the germline V gene. V lost 1 base, J lost 2 bases, and 9 bases lay in between. The CDR3 spans 14 residues.

This clone has a handful of counts. The J gene is TRBJ2-1, the V gene TRBV19; perhaps TRBD1 as D (5 bases). The germline V gene has CDR1 LNHDA and CDR2 SQIVND (reference sequence). The CDR3 contains 14 residues. Trimming stripped 6 bases from V and 0 bases from J, with 9 bases between. This CDR3 is CASRTDSSYNEQFF. Here the CDR3 DNA reads TGTGCCAGTAGGACAGATAGCTCCTACAATGAGCAGTTCTTC.

The chain couples TRBV4-2 to TRBJ1-3; D perhaps matches TRBD1 (5 bases). Per germline, CDR1 LGHNA and CDR2 YNFKEQ. V was shortened by 0 bases and J by 7 bases, with 10 bases between the two germline ends. CDR3 length: 14 residues. The CDR3 bases are TGTGCCAGCAGCCAAGACAGGGCGGCGAACACCATATATTTT. Translation: CASSQDRAANTIYF.

Comments on this clone: The junction differs from germline at one of its ends, possibly a read error. The chain couples TRBV6-6 to TRBJ1-4; no reliable D call. The germline gives CDR1 MNHNY, CDR2 SVGAGI (reference sequence). The CDR3 totals 13 residues. The CDR3 bases are TGTGCCAGCAGTTACTCGGTCACGCGGGCGTCCTGGTTT. This encodes CASSYSVTRASWF.

V is TRBV5-1 and J is TRBJ2-5; D not resolved. There are 14 residues in the CDR3. Trimming stripped 0 bases from V and 1 base from J, with 7 bases between. Germline V lookup: CDR1 SGHRS, CDR2 YFSETQ. The DNA of the CDR3 is TGCGCCAGCAGCTTGGACGGCAGCCAAGAGACCCAGTACTTC. Its protein product is CASSLDGSQETQYF. The whole variable domain, remainder taken from reference TRBV5-1 and TRBJ2-5, is KAGVTQTPRYLIKTRGQQVTLSCSPISGHRSVSWYQQTPGQGLQFLFEYFSETQRNKGNFPGRFSGRQFSNSRSEMNVSTLELGDSALYLCASSLDGSQETQYFGPGTRLLVL.

This chain links TRBV12-5 with TRBJ1-3, with D perhaps TRBD1 (5 bases). This CDR3 comprises 13 residues. V was trimmed by 6 bases and J by 4 bases, leaving 10 bases between them. Germline V gene data show CDR1 as LGHNT and CDR2 as FRNRAP. The CDR3 DNA reads as TGTGCTAGTGGGGACAACGGAGGAAACACCATATATTTT. Its translation: CASGDNGGNTIYF.

This clone was picked up a small number of times. J is TRBJ1-1 and V is TRBV19, with a weak D call TRBD1 (5 bases). The V gene's germline CDR1 is LNHDA and CDR2 SQIVND (reference sequence). The CDR3 length is 12 residues. V was cut by 6 bases and J by 5 bases, with 10 bases left in between. The CDR3 nucleotides are TGTGCCAGTAGGACTGGGGCGACTGAAGCTTTCTTT. The encoded protein is CASRTGATEAFF.

Regarding this clone: One end of the junction varies from germline; a read error may be responsible. This chain joins TRBV11-2 and TRBJ2-7, with D possibly matching TRBD1 (6 bases). This CDR3 is 13 amino acids long. Looked up from germline, CDR1 is SGHAT and CDR2 is FQNNGV. The CDR3 here is CASSGTSGYGQYF. CDR3 in DNA: TGTGCCAGCTCCGGGACATCTGGATACGGGCAGTACTTC.

The gene calls are TRBV6-1 and TRBJ2-7; 7 nucleotides agree with TRBD1. The V gene end was trimmed by 4 bases and the J gene end by 3 bases; junction bases not matched to a gene: 12. There are 16 residues in the CDR3. Germline values: CDR1 MNHNS, CDR2 SASEGT. The CDR3 reads CASSGVPDRAYYEQYF. The CDR3 DNA is TGTGCCAGCAGTGGAGTTCCCGACAGGGCTTACTACGAGCAGTACTTC.

V is TRBV7-9 and J is TRBJ2-2; D may be TRBD2 (5 bases). The V end was cut by 4 bases, the J end by 4 bases, with 10 bases between. Per the germline V gene, CDR1 is SEHNR and CDR2 is FQNEAQ (reference sequence). CDR3 size: 14 residues. CDR3 loop: CASSYRDITGELFF. CDR3 DNA: TGTGCCAGCAGCTACCGGGATATCACCGGGGAGCTGTTTTTT.

The chain has TRBV5-8 and TRBJ2-1; D unclear. Germline-derived CDR1 and CDR2 are SGHTS and YDEGEE. V gave up 4 bases and J gave up 7 bases, with 3 bases separating them. The CDR3 loop spans 10 amino acids. The CDR3 region has the DNA TGTGCCAGCAGCGGTAATGAGCAGTTCTTC. This sequence encodes CASSGNEQFF.

This chain joins TRBV2 and TRBJ1-2; D not resolved. Germline V gene sequence: CDR1 SNHLY, CDR2 FYNNEI. This CDR3 comprises 11 residues. V gave up 7 bases and J gave up 9 bases, with 12 bases separating them. The CDR3 bases are TGTGCCAGCAAGAGTACGGCGAGCTACACCTTC. Its protein product is CASKSTASYTF.